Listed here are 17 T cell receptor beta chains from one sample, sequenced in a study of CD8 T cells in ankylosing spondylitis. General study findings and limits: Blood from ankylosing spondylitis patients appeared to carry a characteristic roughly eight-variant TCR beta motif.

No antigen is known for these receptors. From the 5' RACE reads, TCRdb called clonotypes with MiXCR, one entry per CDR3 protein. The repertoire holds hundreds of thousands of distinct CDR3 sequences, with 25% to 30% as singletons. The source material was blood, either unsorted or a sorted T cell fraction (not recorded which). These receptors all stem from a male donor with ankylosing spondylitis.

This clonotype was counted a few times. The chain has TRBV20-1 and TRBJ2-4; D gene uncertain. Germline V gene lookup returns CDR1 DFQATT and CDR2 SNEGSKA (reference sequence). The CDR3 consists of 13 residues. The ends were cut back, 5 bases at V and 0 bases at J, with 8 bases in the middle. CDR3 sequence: CSALTEAKNIQYF. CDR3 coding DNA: TGCAGTGCTTTGACCGAAGCCAAAAACATTCAGTACTTC.

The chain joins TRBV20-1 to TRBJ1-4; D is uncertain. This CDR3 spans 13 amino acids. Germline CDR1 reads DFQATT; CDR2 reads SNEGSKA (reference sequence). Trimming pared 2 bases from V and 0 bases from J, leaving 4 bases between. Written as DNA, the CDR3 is TGCAGTGCTAGACAATCAACTAATGAAAAACTGTTTTTT. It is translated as CSARQSTNEKLFF.

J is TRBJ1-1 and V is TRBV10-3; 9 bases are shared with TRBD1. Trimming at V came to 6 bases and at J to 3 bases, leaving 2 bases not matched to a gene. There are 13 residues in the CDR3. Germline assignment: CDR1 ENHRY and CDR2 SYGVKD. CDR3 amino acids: CAIRQGADTEAFF. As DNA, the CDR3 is TGTGCCATCAGACAGGGGGCGGACACTGAAGCTTTCTTT.

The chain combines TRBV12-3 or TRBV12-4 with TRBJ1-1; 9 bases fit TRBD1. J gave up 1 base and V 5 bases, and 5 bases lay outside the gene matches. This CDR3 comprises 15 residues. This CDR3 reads CASSARDRANTEAFF. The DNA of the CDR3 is TGTGCCAGCAGTGCCCGGGACAGGGCGAACACTGAAGCTTTCTTT.

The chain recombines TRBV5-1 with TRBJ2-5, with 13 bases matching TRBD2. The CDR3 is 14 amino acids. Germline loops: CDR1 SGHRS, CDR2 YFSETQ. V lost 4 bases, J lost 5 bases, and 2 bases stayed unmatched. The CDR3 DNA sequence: TGCGCCAGCAGCGTGACTAGCGGGAGGGAGACCCAGTACTTC. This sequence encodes CASSVTSGRETQYF.

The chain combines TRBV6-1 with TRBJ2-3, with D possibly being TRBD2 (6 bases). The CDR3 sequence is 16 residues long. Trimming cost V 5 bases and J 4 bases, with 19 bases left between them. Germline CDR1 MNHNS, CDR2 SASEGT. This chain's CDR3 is CASSPRFAGLADTQYF. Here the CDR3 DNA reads TGTGCCAGCAGTCCTCGGTTTGCGGGATTGGCAGATACGCAGTATTTT.

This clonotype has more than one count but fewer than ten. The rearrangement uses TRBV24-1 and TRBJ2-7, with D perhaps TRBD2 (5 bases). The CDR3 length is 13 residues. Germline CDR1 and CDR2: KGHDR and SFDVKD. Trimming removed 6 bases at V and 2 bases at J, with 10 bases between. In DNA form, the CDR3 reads TGTGCCACCAGTATCCAGCGGACCTACGAGCAGTACGTC. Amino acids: CATSIQRTYEQYV.

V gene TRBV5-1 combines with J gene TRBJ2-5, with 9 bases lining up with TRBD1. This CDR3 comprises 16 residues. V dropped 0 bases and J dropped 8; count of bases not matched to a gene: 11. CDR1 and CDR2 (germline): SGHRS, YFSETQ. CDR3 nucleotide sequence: TGCGCCAGCAGCTTGGGGACAGGGGCAGGAATTGATACCCAGTACTTC. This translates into CASSLGTGAGIDTQYF.

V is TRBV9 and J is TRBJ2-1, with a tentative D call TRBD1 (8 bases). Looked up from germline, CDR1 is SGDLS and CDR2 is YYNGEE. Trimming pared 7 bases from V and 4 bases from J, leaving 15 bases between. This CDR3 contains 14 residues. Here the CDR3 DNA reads TGTGCCAGCGCACAGGGGGGGAGATACAATGAGCAGTTCTTC. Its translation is CASAQGGRYNEQFF.

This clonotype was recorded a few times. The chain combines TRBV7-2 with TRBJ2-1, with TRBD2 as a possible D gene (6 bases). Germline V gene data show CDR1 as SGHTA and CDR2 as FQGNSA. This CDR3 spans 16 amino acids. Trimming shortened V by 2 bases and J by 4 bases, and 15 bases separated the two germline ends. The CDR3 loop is CASSLSGGPRYNEQFF. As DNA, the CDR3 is TGTGCCAGCAGCTTATCTGGAGGGCCAAGGTACAATGAGCAGTTCTTC.

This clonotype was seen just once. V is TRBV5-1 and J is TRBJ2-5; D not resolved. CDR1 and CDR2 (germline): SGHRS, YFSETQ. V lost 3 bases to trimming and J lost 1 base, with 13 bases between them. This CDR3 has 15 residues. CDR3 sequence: CASSSFGPGQETQYF. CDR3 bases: TGCGCCAGCAGCTCCTTCGGCCCGGGCCAAGAGACCCAGTACTTC.

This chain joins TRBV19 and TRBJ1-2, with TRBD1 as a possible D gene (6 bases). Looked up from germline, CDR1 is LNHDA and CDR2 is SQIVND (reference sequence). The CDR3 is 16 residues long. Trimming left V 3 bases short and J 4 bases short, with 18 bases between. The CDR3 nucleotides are TGTGCCAGTAGTATTTCAGGGACAAGTTTGGGCTATGGCTACACCTTC. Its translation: CASSISGTSLGYGYTF.

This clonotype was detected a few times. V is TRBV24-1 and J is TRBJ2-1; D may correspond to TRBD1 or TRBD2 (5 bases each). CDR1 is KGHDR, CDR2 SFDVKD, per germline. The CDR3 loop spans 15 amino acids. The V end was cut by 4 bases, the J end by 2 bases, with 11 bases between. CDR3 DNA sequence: TGTGCCACCAGTGACGGGGACCTCACCTACAATGAGCAGTTCTTC. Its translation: CATSDGDLTYNEQFF.

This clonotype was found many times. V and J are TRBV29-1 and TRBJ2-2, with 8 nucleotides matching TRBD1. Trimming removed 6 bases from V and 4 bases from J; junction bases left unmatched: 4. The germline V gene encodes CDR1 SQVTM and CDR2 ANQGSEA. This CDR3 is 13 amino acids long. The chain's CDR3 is CSVDRDATGELFF. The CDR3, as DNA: TGCAGCGTGGACAGGGACGCCACCGGGGAGCTGTTTTTT.

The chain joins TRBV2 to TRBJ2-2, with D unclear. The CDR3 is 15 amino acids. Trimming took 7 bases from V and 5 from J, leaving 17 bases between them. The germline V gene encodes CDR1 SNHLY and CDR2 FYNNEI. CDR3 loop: CASNQAWGTTGELFF. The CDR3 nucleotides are TGTGCCAGCAACCAGGCGTGGGGAACAACCGGGGAGCTGTTTTTT.

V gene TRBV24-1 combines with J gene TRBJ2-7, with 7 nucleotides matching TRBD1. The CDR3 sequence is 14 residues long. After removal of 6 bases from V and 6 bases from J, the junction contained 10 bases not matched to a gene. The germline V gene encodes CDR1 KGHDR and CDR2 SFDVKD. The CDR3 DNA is TGTGCCACCAGTTTGACAGGGCGGGCTTCCGAGCAGTACTTC. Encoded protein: CATSLTGRASEQYF.

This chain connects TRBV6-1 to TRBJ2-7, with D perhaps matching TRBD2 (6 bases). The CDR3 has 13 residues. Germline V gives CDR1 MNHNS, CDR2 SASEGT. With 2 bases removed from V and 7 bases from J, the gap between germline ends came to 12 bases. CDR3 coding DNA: TGTGCCAGCAGTGAATTGCGGGCGGGGGAGCAGTACGTC. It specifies CASSELRAGEQYV.